This TCR beta chain was identified during a study of shared clonotypes between healthy human individuals. V dropped 7 bases and J dropped 0 bases, with 7 bases sitting between them. Germline V gene data show CDR1 as MNHNS and CDR2 as SASEGT. The CDR3 length is 13 residues. Profiling relied on immunoSEQ multiplex PCR, and the TCRdb table lists in-frame clones only, not all of them. The repertoire holds a few million clones, with around 95% as singletons. The TCR comes from a man between 18 and 29 years old in good health. The J gene is TRBJ1-5, the V gene TRBV6-1; the D is unclear. Material for sequencing was naive CD4+ T cells sorted from blood. Subset indicated: CD45RA+ positively selected. The CDR3 loop reads CASNQYSNQPQHF. The CDR3 DNA reads TGTGCCAGCAACCAATATAGCAATCAGCCCCAGCATTTT.